The clone carrying this TCR beta chain has a count of ten or more. It was RNA transcripts that yielded the amplified TCR beta CDR3 regions. The HTBI primer set drove a first-round RT-PCR of the TCR CDR3. TCRdb called the multiplex PCR reads again in MiXCR, with one record for every CDR3 protein. Counted here are 270,000 or so distinct CDR3 sequences, roughly 15% occurring once; the ten biggest clones make up 30%. Exclusions: uncontrolled infection, other autoimmune disease, pregnancy, lactation. This record comes from a study of T cells in Graves' hyperthyroidism and ophthalmopathy. This sequence originates from a woman in her fifties or sixties with Graves' hyperthyroidism that later progressed to Graves' ophthalmopathy. The material sequenced was blood.

The CDR3 reads CASSFLAGDTKSAQHF. The CDR3 region has the DNA TGTGCCAGCAGCTTCCTGGCCGGGGACACGAAATCGGCCCAGCATTTT. This chain connects TRBV11-3 to TRBJ1-5; D is possibly TRBD1 (6 bases). Per the germline V gene, CDR1 is SGHNT and CDR2 is YENEEA. The V and J ends lost 3 bases and 11 bases respectively, with 23 bases between them. This CDR3 has 16 amino acids. Full variable domain (rest looked up from reference TRBV11-3 and TRBJ1-5): EAGVVQSPRYKIIEKKQPVAFWCNPISGHNTLYWYLQNLGQGPELLIRYENEEAVDDSQLPKDRFSAERLKGVDSTLKIQPAELGDSAVYLCASSFLAGDTKSAQHFGDGTRLSIL.